Here is one T cell receptor beta chain with its context. Its antigen is unidentified. Cultured CD4+ T cells had their DNA profiled by the Oncomine TCR Beta short-read assay. MiXCR was run by TCRdb on the PCR reads, yielding one entry per CDR3 protein. Of 15,000 to 25,000 distinct CDR3 sequences listed, around 50% are singletons. Germline CDR1 and CDR2: SGHTA and FQGNSA. The CDR3 has 15 residues. Trimming took 1 base from V and 4 from J, leaving 13 bases between them. Treatment defined: approximately nine-day PBMC culture with coronavirus spike peptide pools or control peptides (ViraFEST assay). The record originates from a study of vaccination and CD4 T cells after COVID-19.

Specimen: CD4+ T cells from blood, cultured in vitro. The TCR originated in a human donor who had recovered from COVID-19. The rearrangement uses TRBV7-2 and TRBJ1-2, with D unresolved. The CDR3 reads CASSLVPGAGYGYTF. The DNA of the CDR3 is TGTGCCAGCAGCTTAGTTCCGGGCGCGGGCTATGGCTACACCTTC.